A single sample gave rise to the 18 T cell receptor beta chains below, sequenced in a study of blood T cell repertoires in COVID-19. TCRdb's copy holds only in-frame clones and misses some; the assay was immunoSEQ multiplex PCR. The table lists around 480,000 clones, around 88% of them singletons. The sequenced material came from peripheral blood. The source is a woman aged 45-59 years with COVID-19, enrolled during active disease.

This clone was found once. The chain carries TRBV14 and TRBJ1-2; D might be TRBD1 (5 bases). CDR3 length equals 15 residues. Trimming took 4 bases from V and 4 from J, leaving 16 bases between them. Germline V CDR1 and CDR2: SGHDN, FVKESK. The DNA of the CDR3 is TGTGCCAGCAGCCCCCCTGGGGGGGGACTCTATGGCTACACCTTC. This translates into CASSPPGGGLYGYTF.

The chain has TRBV30 and TRBJ2-7, with D perhaps matching TRBD2 (6 bases). The CDR3 covers 14 residues. The germline V gene has CDR1 GTSNPN and CDR2 SVGIG (reference sequence). The germline V and J ends were trimmed by 7 bases and 1 base, with 17 bases remaining between them. CDR3 sequence reads: CAFTNPGLSYEQYF. Here the CDR3 DNA reads TGTGCCTTCACAAATCCGGGACTGTCCTACGAGCAGTACTTC.

The chain uses TRBV11-1 and TRBJ1-6, with 9 bases fitting TRBD1. Trimming took 5 bases from V and 8 from J; bases not matched to a gene: 7. This CDR3 comprises 15 residues. Germline V gene data show CDR1 as SGHAT and CDR2 as FQDESV (reference sequence). CDR3 DNA sequence: TGTGCCAGCAGCACCGGGACAGGGTGGGATTCACCCCTCCACTTT. Encoded protein: CASSTGTGWDSPLHF. Combining the CDR3 with reference TRBV11-1 and TRBJ1-6 gives the whole variable domain EAEVAQSPRYKITEKSQAVAFWCDPISGHATLYWYRQILGQGPELLVQFQDESVVDDSQLPKDRFSAERLKGVDSTLKIQPAELGDSAMYLCASSTGTGWDSPLHFGNGTRLTVT.

The chain employs TRBV11-2 and TRBJ1-2; maybe TRBD1 (6 bases). The CDR3 totals 14 residues. The ends were cut back, 3 bases at V and 3 bases at J, with 11 bases in the middle. The germline gives CDR1 SGHAT, CDR2 FQNNGV. The CDR3 loop reads CASSLGRQDYGYTF. In nucleotides, the CDR3 is TGTGCCAGCAGCTTGGGGCGACAGGACTATGGCTACACCTTC.

The genes are TRBV3-1 (or the pseudogene TRBV3-2) and TRBJ2-5; TRBD1 matches at 7 bases. The V gene end was trimmed by 5 bases and the J gene end by 5 bases; junction bases not matched to a gene: 17. The CDR3 consists of 17 residues. Germline V gives CDR1 LGHDT, CDR2 YNNKEL (reference sequence). CDR3 sequence reads: CASSSTMKRGRRETQYF. CDR3 DNA sequence: TGTGCCAGCAGCTCCACCATGAAAAGGGGGCGACGGGAGACCCAGTACTTC.

The J gene is TRBJ1-5, the V gene TRBV30; D is ambiguous. This CDR3 contains 14 residues. The V gene's germline CDR1 is GTSNPN and CDR2 SVGIG (reference sequence). Trimming removed 0 bases from V and 6 bases from J, with 12 bases in between. The DNA for the CDR3 is TGTGCCTGGAGTGTTTTGCAGCCGGGTCAGCCCCAGCATTTT. Its translation is CAWSVLQPGQPQHF.

The V gene is TRBV13, the J gene TRBJ1-3; 10 bases align to TRBD1. Germline CDR1 is PRHDT and CDR2 is FYEKMQ (reference sequence). V lost 5 bases and J lost 0; bases outside the gene matches: 4. The CDR3 consists of 16 residues. In DNA form, the CDR3 reads TGTGCCAGCAGCACCTGGACAGGGGGCTCTGGAAACACCATATATTTT. Its protein is CASSTWTGGSGNTIYF.

This chain connects TRBV2 to TRBJ1-1; 9 nucleotides agree with TRBD1. The V segment lost 5 bases and the J segment 1 base; nucleotides outside the gene matches: 5. CDR3 length equals 15 residues. Germline-derived CDR1 and CDR2 are SNHLY and FYNNEI. CDR3 nucleotides: TGTGCCAGCAGTCTACAGGGGGCCACGAACACTGAAGCTTTCTTT. Its translation: CASSLQGATNTEAFF.

V is TRBV28 and J is TRBJ2-2; 9 bases align to TRBD1. Germline trimming cut 6 bases from V and 7 bases from J; bases unmatched to any gene: 9. Looked up from germline, CDR1 is MDHEN and CDR2 is SYDVKM. The CDR3 contains 15 residues. The chain's CDR3 is CASSSQGAQGGELFF. The CDR3 region has the DNA TGTGCCAGCAGCTCACAGGGGGCCCAGGGCGGGGAGCTGTTTTTT.

V is TRBV5-6 and J is TRBJ1-1; D uncertain. The CDR3 has 14 residues. Per the germline V gene, CDR1 is SGHDT and CDR2 is YYEEEE. V lost 4 bases and J 11 bases, leaving 21 bases between the germline ends. In DNA, the CDR3 is TGTGCCAGCAGCGGACCACTCAAGACTACCGAGGCTTTCTTT. It translates to CASSGPLKTTEAFF.

The chain links TRBV2 to TRBJ2-1, with D possibly being TRBD2 (7 bases). The CDR3 sequence is 13 residues long. V gave up 4 bases and J gave up 8 bases, with 12 bases separating them. The germline CDR1 and CDR2 sequences are SNHLY and FYNNEI. The CDR3 loop reads CASSGGGLHEQFF. The CDR3 coding sequence is TGTGCCAGCAGTGGGGGGGGCCTGCATGAGCAGTTCTTC.

The DNA for the CDR3 is TGTGCTACCTCAAAGGGGGGGAAAAGCACAGATACGCAGTATTTT. It is translated as CATSKGGKSTDTQYF. The chain links TRBV12-5 to TRBJ2-3, with a tentative D call TRBD2 (7 bases). Deletions cut 10 bases from V and 0 bases from J, with 17 bases between. Germline V gives CDR1 LGHNT, CDR2 FRNRAP. The CDR3 is 15 residues long.

The chain couples TRBV2 to TRBJ2-1; D remains ambiguous. The CDR3 has 13 amino acids. Trimming pared 9 bases from V and 8 bases from J, leaving 17 bases between. Per germline, CDR1 SNHLY and CDR2 FYNNEI. The CDR3 bases are TGTGCCAGGGCCCGACTTATGGCTTATGAGCAGTTCTTC. It translates to CARARLMAYEQFF.

The rearrangement links TRBV2 to TRBJ1-5, with a possible D match to TRBD1 (6 bases). The germline gives CDR1 SNHLY, CDR2 FYNNEI. The CDR3 covers 14 residues. Trimming took 10 bases from V and 0 from J, leaving 13 bases between them. The DNA of the CDR3 is TGTGCCATTGGACAGACTTTTAGCAATCAGCCCCAGCATTTT. This codes for CAIGQTFSNQPQHF.

The chain has TRBV7-9 and TRBJ1-1; TRBD1 is a possible D gene (5 bases). The CDR3 consists of 15 residues. Germline V gene lookup returns CDR1 SEHNR and CDR2 FQNEAQ (reference sequence). V was clipped by 5 bases and J by 6 bases, with 19 bases between them. CDR3 DNA sequence: TGTGCCAGCAGCCCAGGGACCGGGGGGACCGCTGAAGCTTTCTTT. Translating it yields CASSPGTGGTAEAFF. Full variable domain (rest looked up from reference TRBV7-9 and TRBJ1-1): DTGVSQNPRHKITKRGQNVTFRCDPISEHNRLYWYRQTLGQGPEFLTYFQNEAQLEKSRLLSDRFSAERPKGSFSTLEIQRTEQGDSAMYLCASSPGTGGTAEAFFGQGTRLTVV.

The J gene is TRBJ1-1, the V gene TRBV30; 9 bases are a match to TRBD1. CDR3 length: 16 amino acids. J lost 6 bases, V lost 5 bases, and 16 bases had no gene match. Germline lookup yields CDR1 GTSNPN and CDR2 SVGIG (reference sequence). The CDR3 here is CAWSRTGVGWIPEAFF. As DNA, the CDR3 is TGTGCCTGGTCCCGGACAGGGGTTGGTTGGATACCTGAAGCTTTCTTT.

The chain links TRBV9 to TRBJ2-5; D gene ambiguous. The CDR3 sequence is 12 residues long. Trimming shortened V by 2 bases and J by 2 bases, and 4 bases separated the two germline ends. CDR1 and CDR2 (germline): SGDLS, YYNGEE. CDR3 sequence (DNA): TGTGCCAGCAGCGTCGGGCAAGAGACCCAGTACTTC. It yields the protein CASSVGQETQYF.

This clone has only a few counts. J is TRBJ1-6 and V is TRBV6-5; no clear D gene. From germline, CDR1 is MNHEY and CDR2 SVGAGI. The CDR3 is 11 amino acids. V lost 7 bases to trimming and J lost 14 bases, with 12 bases between them. CDR3 in amino acids: CASKRSEALHF. The CDR3 DNA reads as TGTGCCAGCAAACGGTCGGAGGCCCTCCACTTT.